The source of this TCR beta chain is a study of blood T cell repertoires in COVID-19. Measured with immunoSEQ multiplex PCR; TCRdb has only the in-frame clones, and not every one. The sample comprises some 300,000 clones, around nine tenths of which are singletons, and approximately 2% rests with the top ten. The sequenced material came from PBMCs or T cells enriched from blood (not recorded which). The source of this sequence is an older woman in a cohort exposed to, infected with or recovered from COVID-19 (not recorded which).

The DNA for the CDR3 is TGTGCCAGCAGCCCTAGACAGGGTCGCTCCTATAATTCACCCCTCCACTTT. It is translated as CASSPRQGRSYNSPLHF. The gene calls are TRBV9 and TRBJ1-6, with 7 bases matching TRBD1. Germline V gene data show CDR1 as SGDLS and CDR2 as YYNGEE. With 4 bases clipped from V and 0 bases from J, the junction kept 7 bases outside the gene matches. The CDR3 loop spans 17 amino acids.